This TCR beta chain was sequenced during a study of CD8 T cells in Susac syndrome. CD8+ and CD4+ T cells circulating in blood were sequenced for TCR beta. This CDR3 region has 18 residues. The trim removed 5 bases at V and 1 base at J, leaving 12 bases unmatched. Germline values: CDR1 SGHTA, CDR2 FQGTGA. Random hexamers served to reverse transcribe about 0.5 to 1 ug RNA. A multiplex approach, immunoSEQ multiplex PCR, amplified TCR beta CDR3 across 54 Vbeta and 13 Jbeta. A single record per CDR3 protein comes from TCRdb applying MiXCR to the immunoSEQ multiplex PCR reads. Of about 140,000 distinct CDR3 sequences listed, roughly 95% are singletons.

The sequencing input was CD4+ T cells from PBMCs. V and J are TRBV7-3 and TRBJ2-2, with 8 bases matching TRBD2. The TCR was taken from a human donor with multiple sclerosis. The DNA of the CDR3 is TGTGCCAGCAGCCCGTGGGCGGGGGGCCCTCAGAACACCGGGGAGCTGTTTTTT. It is translated as CASSPWAGGPQNTGELFF.